The clone carrying this T cell receptor beta chain occurred many times. The sequenced template was RNA, covering the TCR beta CDR3 region. The library came from an HTBI-primed first-round RT-PCR and a second-round multiplex PCR. TCRdb re-derived calls from the multiplex PCR reads in MiXCR, one entry per CDR3 protein. The sample shows fewer than 650,000 distinct CDR3 sequences, 20% to 25% of them seen only once. Enrolled hyperthyroidism patients had a new diagnosis, a duration under 2 months, and an age of 18 to 65. If patients had other autoimmune diseases, uncontrolled infections, pregnancy or lactation, they were excluded. The entry originates in a study of Graves' ophthalmopathy and Graves' hyperthyroidism. This CDR3 has 16 residues. In germline, CDR1 is MNHEY, CDR2 SMNVEV (reference sequence). Trimming cost V 5 bases and J 8 bases; bases outside gene matches: 14.

This rearrangement joins TRBV27 to TRBJ1-2; 10 positions match TRBD1. The sequencing sample was made of peripheral blood. This sequence was found in a woman aged 18 to 35 with stable Graves' hyperthyroidism. Some clones in this sample may be carry-over from other donors' samples. The CDR3 protein is CASSLTAGTGEGGYTF. CDR3 nucleotides: TGTGCCAGCAGTCTCACCGCCGGGACAGGGGAAGGGGGCTACACCTTC.